The rows below give T cell receptor beta chains drawn from one sample of a study of blood T cell repertoires in COVID-19. Only in-frame clones appear in the TCRdb table, and some are missing; sequencing was by immunoSEQ multiplex PCR. This sample has 150,000 or so clones, with approximately 86% found just once. Source material: peripheral blood. Receptor source: a woman between 40 and 55 years old with active or convalescent COVID-19. Each CDR3 is given with its conserved first and last residue. Each record gives: J gene, V gene, D gene, clone size, CDR3 DNA, CDR3 protein. D genes are given only for firm matches. For some rows the clone size is stated as once, few or many, or as a class when expanded; others skip it.

J: TRBJ2-2; V: TRBV24-1; D: TRBD2; size: once; DNA: TGTGCCACCAGTGCCCTAGCGGTGACGAACACCGGGGAGCTGTTTTTT; CDR3: CATSALAVTNTGELFF
J: TRBJ1-3; V: TRBV19; D: -; size: -; DNA: TGTGCCAGTACCTGGGCAGGCTCTGGAAACACCATATATTTT; CDR3: CASTWAGSGNTIYF
J: TRBJ1-5; V: TRBV19; D: TRBD1; size: -; DNA: TGTGCCAGTAGTCCTCAGACAGGGACTAGCAATCAGCCCCAGCATTTT; CDR3: CASSPQTGTSNQPQHF
J: TRBJ1-4; V: TRBV28; D: TRBD1; size: -; DNA: TGTGCCAGCAGGACCCCCGGGACAGGGAATGAAAAACTGTTTTTT; CDR3: CASRTPGTGNEKLFF
J: TRBJ2-2; V: TRBV10-1; D: TRBD2; size: -; DNA: TGCGCCAGCAGCCCCGTCGGGGGGACCGGGGAGCTGTTTTTT; CDR3: CASSPVGGTGELFF
J: TRBJ1-1; V: TRBV2; D: TRBD1; size: -; DNA: TGTGCCAGCAGTGACATTGGGACAGGGGGCGAGAGTGAAGCTTTCTTT; CDR3: CASSDIGTGGESEAFF
J: TRBJ2-1; V: TRBV27; D: TRBD2; size: -; DNA: TGTGCCAGCAGTTCCAGGCCCCGGACTAGCGGGAGTTCCCCCCCGGAGCAGTTCTTC; CDR3: CASSSRPRTSGSSPPEQFF
J: TRBJ1-1; V: TRBV12-3/TRBV12-4; D: TRBD1; size: once; DNA: TGTGCCAGCCAGGGACAGCGTGAAGCTTTCTTT; CDR3: CASQGQREAFF
J: TRBJ2-7; V: TRBV2; D: -; size: -; DNA: TGTGCCAGCGGTTTGGACAGTTCCTACGAGCAGTACTTC; CDR3: CASGLDSSYEQYF
J: TRBJ2-5; V: TRBV7-2; D: -; size: -; DNA: TGTGCCAGCAGCGCGCAACAGGGTCGGGAGACCCAGTACTTC; CDR3: CASSAQQGRETQYF
J: TRBJ1-1; V: TRBV15; D: -; size: -; DNA: TGTGCCACCAGCAGAGATCTACAGGCCACTGAAGCTTTCTTT; CDR3: CATSRDLQATEAFF
J: TRBJ1-1; V: TRBV10-3; D: -; size: -; DNA: TGTGCCATCAGTGAGGACAGGAACACTGAAGCTTTCTTT; CDR3: CAISEDRNTEAFF
J: TRBJ2-1; V: TRBV3-1/TRBV3-2; D: TRBD2; size: -; DNA: TGTGCCAGCGCCCGCCCGGGACTAGCGGGAGGCGGTGAGCAGTTCTTC; CDR3: CASARPGLAGGGEQFF
J: TRBJ1-6; V: TRBV7-9; D: TRBD1; size: few; DNA: TGTGCCACCTCGGGACAGGGGAATTCACCCCTCCACTTT; CDR3: CATSGQGNSPLHF
J: TRBJ1-2; V: TRBV28; D: -; size: -; DNA: TGTGCCAGCAGTTTTTTATCGGGGGGAACTGGCTACACCTTC; CDR3: CASSFLSGGTGYTF